This TCR beta chain originates from a study of T cell responses to AZD1222 COVID-19 vaccine. General study findings and limits: Variant regions that are unmutated are reportedly the target of nearly half of spike-specific TCRs. Repertoires were sampled only after the peak T cell response. Regions 160-218 and 743-854 held dominance among vaccine-associated CD4 TCRs, which spanned spike.

The CDR3 is made up of 20 amino acids. V was clipped by 5 bases and J by 2 bases; unmatched bases: 23. Assay: immunoSEQ multiplex PCR; the TCRdb copy retains only in-frame clones and omits some. Counted here are some 54,000 clones, 80% to 90% occurring once; the ten biggest clones make up around 2%. Remarks on this clone: Its specificity is unknown.

The chain couples TRBV6-7 to TRBJ2-5; 7 bases fit TRBD1. TRBV6-7 carries the ORF label, with uncertain function. The origin of this receptor is an adult in good health. This specimen was peripheral blood, taken on day 0 of AZD1222 vaccination. The CDR3 nucleotides are TGTGCCAGCAGTCACAAACGACAGGGCCGAACACCAATCACTCAAGAGACCCAGTACTTC. Translated: CASSHKRQGRTPITQETQYF.